A selection of T cell receptor beta chains follows, all from one sample in a study of T cells in Graves' hyperthyroidism and ophthalmopathy. TCRdb ran MiXCR on the multiplex PCR reads and lists one entry per CDR3 protein. The sample lists about 400,000 distinct CDR3 sequences; 15% to 18% were seen once. The sample consisted of blood. These receptors were taken from a woman under 30 with Graves' hyperthyroidism that later progressed to Graves' ophthalmopathy. Each CDR3 is given without its conserved first and last residue. A D gene is named only where the DNA matches it firmly.

D: .
V: TRBV6-1
CDR3: ASSAGGTGRGSEQF

D: .
V: TRBV20-1
CDR3: SASVGAIYGYT

D: TRBD1
V: TRBV29-1
CDR3: SAPGGPYGYT

D: .
V: TRBV7-8
CDR3: ASSTAGNRYGYT

D: .
V: TRBV20-1
CDR3: SAGGLAKNIQY

D: .
V: TRBV27
CDR3: ASSLSGAPEAF

D: TRBD2
V: TRBV20-1
CDR3: SASELPSGGVQDTQY

D: .
V: TRBV2
CDR3: ASRGEMLDTQY

D: .
V: TRBV2
CDR3: ASSGSLRRGETQY

D: TRBD2
V: TRBV27
CDR3: ASSFLPAGKNIQY

D: .
V: TRBV11-2
CDR3: ASSLEVHNEQF

D: .
V: TRBV9
CDR3: ASSDGPGSYEQY

D: TRBD2
V: TRBV7-9
CDR3: ASSLALAVDEQF

D: .
V: TRBV5-1
CDR3: ASSLAASRGGPDTQY

D: TRBD1
V: TRBV5-4
CDR3: ASRSHRGNEQY

D: TRBD2
V: TRBV10-1
CDR3: ASSDGLAGVNEQF

D: TRBD1
V: TRBV6-1
CDR3: ASRTAQGVYEQY

D: .
V: TRBV2
CDR3: ASRSETQY

D: TRBD2
V: TRBV2
CDR3: ASGGGGSYNEQF

D: .
V: TRBV20-1
CDR3: SARDRFQRANEKLF

D: TRBD2
V: TRBV6-1
CDR3: ASRGREGGNEQF

D: .
V: TRBV5-6
CDR3: ASSLLPWETQY

D: TRBD2
V: TRBV4-2
CDR3: ASSQGWREGTGEQY

D: .
V: TRBV3-1
CDR3: ASSRAQGHYGYT

D: .
V: TRBV7-9
CDR3: ASSIGGGEYNEQF

D: .
V: TRBV18
CDR3: TSSRIIDTQY

D: .
V: TRBV11-2
CDR3: ASSLRGGTSTDTQY

D: TRBD2
V: TRBV3-1
CDR3: ASSQDPGTSGSRGTGELF

D: .
V: TRBV28
CDR3: ASSFNGESNQPQH

D: TRBD2
V: TRBV2
CDR3: ASSLGRPWTSGVTDTQY

D: TRBD1
V: TRBV28
CDR3: ASLAEGDRGADTQY